This T cell receptor (beta chain) was captured by sequencing in a study of human T cells and chemical hapten exposure. Whole-study context: Alopecia areata, totalis or universalis was found in mostly female patients.

TCRdb recomputed calls from the RACE reads with MiXCR, one row per CDR3 protein. The sample lists some 360,000 distinct CDR3 sequences, roughly 4.6% occurring once. This sample's time point: pre-sensitization, week 0. Described treatment: therapeutic diphenylcyclopropenone sensitization with weekly scalp DPC. Drawing of blood took place ahead of applying each patch test. Here the sequenced sample was whole blood, taken in connection with sensitization to the hapten diphenylcyclopropenone (DPC). This sequence originates from a woman in her 50s with alopecia areata. Some clones in this sample may be carry-over from other donors' samples.

CDR3 in amino acids: CASSAEDRGQGTQYF. CDR3 DNA: TGTGCCAGCAGTGCCGAGGACAGGGGGCAGGGGACCCAGTACTTC. The chain employs TRBV25-1 and TRBJ2-5, with 11 bases lining up with TRBD1. Germline V gene lookup returns CDR1 MGHDK and CDR2 SYGVNS. The CDR3 contains 15 residues. V lost 4 bases, J lost 7 bases, and 8 bases stayed unmatched.